The clone carrying this T cell receptor (beta chain) was recorded a few times. The antigen is unknown. Profiling relied on immunoSEQ multiplex PCR, and the TCRdb table lists in-frame clones only, not all of them. Among about 22,000 clones listed, approximately 73% were seen once. This sample stems from a study of vaccination effects on CD4 cells after COVID-19. Study-level results: Just 1 of 255 vaccine-induced clones in healthy recipients was cross-reactive. No early post-infection timepoints were available in the study, which also included few convalescent patients.

Within the ViraFEST assay, antigen-specific CD4+ T cells underwent expansion with viral peptide pools prior to sequencing. The culture ran for less than 12 days, and then CD4+ T cells were isolated. The healthy vaccine recipients, who had no prior SARS-CoV-2 infection, showed negative nucleocapsid antibodies. On day 3 and again on day 7, half the medium was replaced with IL-2 medium. Germline V lookup: CDR1 LNHDA, CDR2 SQIVND (reference sequence). V dropped 6 bases and J dropped 10; count of bases not matched to a gene: 9. The CDR3 loop spans 14 amino acids. J is TRBJ1-6 and V is TRBV19; 7 nucleotides agree with TRBD1. Sequencing used CD4+ T cells from PBMCs cultured with HCoV-229E spike peptides, obtained before COVID-19 vaccination. This TCR came from a human donor who received a COVID-19 vaccine. The CDR3 nucleotides read TGTGCCAGTAGGGCAGACAGGGAGGCATCACCCCTCCACTTT. Its translation is CASRADREASPLHF.